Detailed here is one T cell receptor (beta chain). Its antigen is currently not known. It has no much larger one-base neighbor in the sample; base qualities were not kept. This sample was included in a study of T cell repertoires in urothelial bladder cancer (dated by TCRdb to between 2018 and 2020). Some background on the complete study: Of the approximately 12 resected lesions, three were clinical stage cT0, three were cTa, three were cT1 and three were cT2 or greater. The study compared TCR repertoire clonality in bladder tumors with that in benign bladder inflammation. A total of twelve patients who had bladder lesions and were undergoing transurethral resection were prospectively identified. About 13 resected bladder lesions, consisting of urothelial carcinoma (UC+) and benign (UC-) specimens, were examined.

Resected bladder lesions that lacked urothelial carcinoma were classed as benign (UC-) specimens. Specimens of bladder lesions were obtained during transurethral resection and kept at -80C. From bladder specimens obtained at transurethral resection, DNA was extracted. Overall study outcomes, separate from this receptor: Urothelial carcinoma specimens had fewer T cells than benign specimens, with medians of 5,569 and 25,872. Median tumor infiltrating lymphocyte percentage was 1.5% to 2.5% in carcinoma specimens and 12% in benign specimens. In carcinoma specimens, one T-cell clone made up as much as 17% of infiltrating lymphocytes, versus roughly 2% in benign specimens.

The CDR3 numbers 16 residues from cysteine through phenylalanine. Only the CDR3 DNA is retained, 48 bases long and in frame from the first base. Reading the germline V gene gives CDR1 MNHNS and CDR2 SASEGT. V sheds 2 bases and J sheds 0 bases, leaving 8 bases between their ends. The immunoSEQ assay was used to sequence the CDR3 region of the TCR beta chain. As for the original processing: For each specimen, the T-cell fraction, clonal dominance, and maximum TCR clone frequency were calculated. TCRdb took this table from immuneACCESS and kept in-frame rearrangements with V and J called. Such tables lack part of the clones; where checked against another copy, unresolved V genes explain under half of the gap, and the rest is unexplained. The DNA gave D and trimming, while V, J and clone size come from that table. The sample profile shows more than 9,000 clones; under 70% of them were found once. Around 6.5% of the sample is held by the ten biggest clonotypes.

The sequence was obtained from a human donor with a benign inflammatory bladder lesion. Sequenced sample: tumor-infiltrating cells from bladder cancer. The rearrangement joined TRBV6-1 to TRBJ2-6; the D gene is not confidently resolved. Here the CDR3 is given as CASSEYGVSGANVLTF. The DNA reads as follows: TGTGCCAGCAGTGAATATGGAGTCTCTGGGGCCAACGTCCTGACTTTC.